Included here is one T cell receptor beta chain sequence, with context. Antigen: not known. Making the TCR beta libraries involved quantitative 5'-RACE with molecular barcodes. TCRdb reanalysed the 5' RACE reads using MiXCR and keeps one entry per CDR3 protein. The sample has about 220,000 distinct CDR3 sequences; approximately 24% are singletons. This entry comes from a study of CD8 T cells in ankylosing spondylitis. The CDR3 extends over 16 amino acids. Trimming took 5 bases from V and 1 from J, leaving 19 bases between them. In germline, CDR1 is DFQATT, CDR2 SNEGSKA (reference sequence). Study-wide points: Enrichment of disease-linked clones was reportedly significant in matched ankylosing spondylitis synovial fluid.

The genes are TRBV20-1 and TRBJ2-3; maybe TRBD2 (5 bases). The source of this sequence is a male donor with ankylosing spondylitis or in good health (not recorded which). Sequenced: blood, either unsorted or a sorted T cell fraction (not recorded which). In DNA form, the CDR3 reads TGCAGTGCTCCTGGGAGAGGGCCCCTTCGCACAGATACGCAGTATTTT. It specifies CSAPGRGPLRTDTQYF.